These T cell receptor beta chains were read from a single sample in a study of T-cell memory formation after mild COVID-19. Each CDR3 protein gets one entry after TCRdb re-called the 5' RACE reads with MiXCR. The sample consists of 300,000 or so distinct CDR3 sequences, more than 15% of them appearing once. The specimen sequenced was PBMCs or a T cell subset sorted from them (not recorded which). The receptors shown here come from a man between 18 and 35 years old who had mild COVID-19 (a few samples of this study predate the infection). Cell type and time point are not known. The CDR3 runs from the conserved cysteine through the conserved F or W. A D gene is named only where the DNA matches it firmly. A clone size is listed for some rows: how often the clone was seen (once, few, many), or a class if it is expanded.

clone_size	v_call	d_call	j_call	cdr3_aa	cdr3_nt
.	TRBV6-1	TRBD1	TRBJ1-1	CASRIPGQGTTEAFF	TGTGCCAGCAGGATACCGGGACAGGGAACCACTGAAGCTTTCTTT
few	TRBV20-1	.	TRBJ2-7	CSAQIPATSYEQYF	TGCAGTGCGCAGATCCCCGCCACCTCCTACGAGCAGTACTTC
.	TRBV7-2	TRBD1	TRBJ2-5	CASRRDRVETQYF	TGTGCCAGCAGACGGGACAGGGTGGAGACCCAGTACTTC
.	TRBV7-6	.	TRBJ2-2	CASSPWTENTGELFF	TGTGCCAGCAGCCCTTGGACAGAGAACACCGGGGAGCTGTTTTTT
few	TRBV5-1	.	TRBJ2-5	CASREGGETQYF	TGCGCCAGCAGGGAGGGAGGAGAGACCCAGTACTTC
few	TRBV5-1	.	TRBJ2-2	CASSLADFTGELFF	TGCGCCAGCAGCTTAGCAGATTTCACCGGGGAGCTGTTTTTT
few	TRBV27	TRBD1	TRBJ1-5	CASSSSTGANQPQHF	TGTGCCAGCAGTTCGTCGACAGGGGCGAATCAGCCCCAGCATTTT
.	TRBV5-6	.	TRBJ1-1	CASRPLQGNTEAFF	TGTGCCAGCAGACCACTACAGGGGAACACTGAAGCTTTCTTT
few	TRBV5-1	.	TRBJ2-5	CASSQTETQYF	TGCGCCAGCAGCCAAACAGAGACCCAGTACTTC
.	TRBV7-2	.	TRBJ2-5	CASSLVDTWGQETQYF	TGTGCCAGCAGCTTAGTAGACACCTGGGGACAAGAGACCCAGTACTTC
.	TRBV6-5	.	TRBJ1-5	CASRLTVGNQPQHF	TGTGCCAGCAGGCTAACAGTGGGCAATCAGCCCCAGCATTTT
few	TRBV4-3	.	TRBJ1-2	CASSQSSATNYGYTF	TGCGCCAGCAGCCAGAGCTCGGCGACTAACTATGGCTACACCTTC
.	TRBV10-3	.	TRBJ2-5	CAISEGETQYF	TGTGCCATCAGTGAGGGAGAGACCCAGTACTTC
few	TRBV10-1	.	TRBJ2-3	CASSDAVGGYDTQYF	TGCGCCAGCAGTGACGCGGTCGGCGGATACGATACGCAGTATTTT
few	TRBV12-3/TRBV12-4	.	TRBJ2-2	CASSFLVGGLTGELFF	TGTGCCAGCAGTTTTTTAGTGGGTGGGCTCACCGGGGAGCTGTTTTTT
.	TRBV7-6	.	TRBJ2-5	CASSPAVETQYF	TGTGCCAGCAGCCCCGCCGTCGAGACCCAGTACTTC
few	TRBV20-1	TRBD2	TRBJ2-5	CSDKGPSGVETQYF	TGCAGTGACAAAGGTCCTAGCGGGGTGGAGACCCAGTACTTC
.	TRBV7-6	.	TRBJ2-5	CASSLAVYETQYF	TGTGCCAGCAGCTTAGCGGTCTATGAGACCCAGTACTTC
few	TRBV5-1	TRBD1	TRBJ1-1	CASSFQGAGEAFF	TGCGCCAGCAGCTTTCAGGGGGCAGGTGAAGCTTTCTTT
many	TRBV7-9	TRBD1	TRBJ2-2	CASSRTGAGELFF	TGTGCCAGCAGCAGGACAGGGGCCGGGGAGCTGTTTTTT
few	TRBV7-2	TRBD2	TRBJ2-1	CASSPQRGFNEQFF	TGTGCCAGCAGCCCCCAGCGGGGGTTCAATGAGCAGTTCTTC
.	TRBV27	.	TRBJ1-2	CASSLRRDGNSGYTF	TGTGCCAGCAGTTTAAGAAGGGACGGGAATTCTGGCTACACCTTC
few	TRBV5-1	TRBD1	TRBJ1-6	CASSSGTALSPLHF	TGCGCCAGCAGCTCGGGGACAGCTCTTTCACCCCTCCACTTT
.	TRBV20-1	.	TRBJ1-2	CSARNRDYGYTF	TGCAGTGCTCGCAACAGGGACTATGGCTACACCTTC
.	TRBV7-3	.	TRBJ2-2	CASSLLGMDTGELFF	TGTGCCAGCAGCTTACTGGGGATGGACACCGGGGAGCTGTTTTTT
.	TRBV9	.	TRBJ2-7	CASSPSRGTYEQYF	TGTGCCAGCAGCCCAAGTCGGGGGACCTACGAGCAGTACTTC
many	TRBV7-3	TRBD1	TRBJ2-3	CASSPQGYGTDTQYF	TGTGCCAGCAGCCCACAGGGGTATGGCACAGATACGCAGTATTTT
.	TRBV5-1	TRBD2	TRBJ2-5	CASSTARLAGGGTQYF	TGCGCCAGCAGCACCGCCCGACTAGCGGGAGGTGGGACCCAGTACTTC
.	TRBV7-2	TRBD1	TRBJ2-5	CASSRDRGWETQYF	TGTGCCAGCAGCCGGGACAGGGGGTGGGAGACCCAGTACTTC